Following are 8 T cell receptor beta chains from one sample sequenced in a study of T-cell reconstitution after alpha-beta-depleted transplantation in children. Library preparation (for TCRbeta) was performed with unique molecular identifiers. MiXCR, run by TCRdb on the PCR reads, gives a single entry per CDR3 protein. The table has a few hundred thousand distinct CDR3 sequences, 13% seen once. This material consisted of PBMCs, mostly from graft donor cells, taken 360 days after TCRalphabeta/CD19-depleted stem cell transplant. Every receptor here comes from a male patient aged 10 to 17 who had a stem cell transplant for acute myeloid leukemia, so the T cells may come from the graft donor.

This clonotype was found many times. V and J are TRBV3-1 and TRBJ2-7, with 9 bases fitting TRBD1. The CDR3 length is 13 residues. Trimming cost V 3 bases and J 10 bases; bases outside gene matches: 7. The V gene's germline CDR1 is LGHDT and CDR2 YNNKEL (reference sequence). CDR3 region: CASSHFPDRGQYF. In DNA form, the CDR3 reads TGTGCCAGCAGCCACTTCCCGGACAGGGGACAGTACTTC.

There are a few counts of this clonotype. This chain uses TRBV18 with TRBJ1-2; 10 nucleotides agree with TRBD1. Germline V gene data show CDR1 as KGHSH and CDR2 as LQKENI. The CDR3 loop spans 16 amino acids. The trim removed 1 base at V and 7 bases at J, leaving 9 bases unmatched. The CDR3 region is CASSPRTGGERRGYTF. For the CDR3, the DNA is TGTGCCAGCTCACCACGGACAGGGGGGGAGCGCCGTGGCTACACCTTC.

V gene TRBV3-1 combines with J gene TRBJ2-7; 11 bases are a match to TRBD2. Germline loops: CDR1 LGHDT, CDR2 YNNKEL (reference sequence). V shed 5 bases and J 4 bases; nucleotides not matched to a gene: 13. CDR3 length: 17 amino acids. The CDR3 reads CASSNMGAGTSGYEQYF. Written as DNA, the CDR3 is TGTGCCAGCAGCAACATGGGGGCCGGGACTAGCGGTTACGAGCAGTACTTC.

This clonotype was picked up many times. The rearrangement joins TRBV12-3 or TRBV12-4 to TRBJ2-4; the D gene is possibly TRBD1 (5 bases). V lost 3 bases and J lost 9, with 12 bases in between. The CDR3 contains 13 residues. CDR3 bases: TGTGCCAGCAGTTTTCTGGTCGACAGCATTCAGTACTTC. Translating gives CASSFLVDSIQYF.

The J gene is TRBJ2-7, the V gene TRBV6-2 or TRBV6-3, with 9 bases identical to TRBD2. The CDR3 contains 17 residues. The germline CDR1 and CDR2 sequences are MNHEY and SVGEGT. The V gene end was trimmed by 8 bases and the J gene end by 4 bases; junction bases not matched to a gene: 18. CDR3 region: CASGGHFTLAGSYEQYF. CDR3 nucleotides: TGTGCCAGCGGGGGACACTTTACGCTAGCGGGAAGTTACGAGCAGTACTTC.

This clonotype has ten or more counts. The V call is TRBV20-1, the J call TRBJ2-3; D is undetermined. Germline V CDR1 and CDR2: DFQATT, SNEGSKA (reference sequence). The CDR3 extends over 11 amino acids. Trimming took 5 bases from V and 5 from J, leaving 8 bases between them. DNA of the CDR3: TGCAGTGCTCGTCTGGGAGATACGCAGTATTTT. Encoded protein: CSARLGDTQYF.

The rearrangement joins TRBV7-3 to TRBJ2-3; D might be TRBD2 (5 bases). The CDR3 runs to 12 residues. CDR1 and CDR2 (germline): SGHTA, FQGTGA. Between the trimmed V and J ends, which lost 5 bases and 6 bases, there was a span of 9 bases. The CDR3 DNA reads TGTGCCAGCAGCACCGGGGTCGATACGCAGTATTTT. Encoded protein: CASSTGVDTQYF. Filled out from reference TRBV7-3 and TRBJ2-3, the complete variable domain reads GAGVSQTPSNKVTEKGKYVELRCDPISGHTALYWYRQSLGQGPEFLIYFQGTGAADDSGLPNDRFFAVRPEGSVSTLKIQRTERGDSAVYLCASSTGVDTQYFGPGTRLTVL.

This clonotype was found many times. V is TRBV13 and J is TRBJ2-1, with 11 bases aligning to TRBD2. Trimming at V came to 5 bases and at J to 6 bases, leaving 6 bases not matched to a gene. The CDR3 is 15 amino acids. Germline values: CDR1 PRHDT, CDR2 FYEKMQ (reference sequence). The CDR3 loop reads CASSPGLADSNEQFF. CDR3 in DNA: TGTGCCAGCAGCCCGGGACTAGCGGACTCCAATGAGCAGTTCTTC. The full variable domain, its missing parts supplied by reference TRBV13 and TRBJ2-1, is AAGVIQSPRHLIKEKRETATLKCYPIPRHDTVYWYQQGPGQDPQFLISFYEKMQSDKGSIPDRFSAQQFSDYHSELNMSSLELGDSALYFCASSPGLADSNEQFFGPGTRLTVL.